This TCR beta chain came from a study of cytomegalovirus exposure and HLA in healthy donors. The primer mix had 60 Vbeta and 13 Jbeta primers. The table came from immunoSEQ multiplex PCR; TCRdb's copy has only in-frame clones and leaves some out. This table holds some 150,000 clones, roughly 80% found once. Germline V gene data show CDR1 as SGHDT and CDR2 as YYEEEE. V was clipped by 1 base and J by 0 bases, with 11 bases between them. CDR3 length: 16 residues. This receptor was obtained from a woman aged 18-29 years in good health and CMV-seronegative. Sequenced: PBMCs. This rearrangement joins TRBV5-6 to TRBJ1-3; D call uncertain. The DNA for the CDR3 is TGTGCCAGCAGCTTGTTAGACACACACTCTGGAAACACCATATATTTT. Amino acids: CASSLLDTHSGNTIYF. The variable domain in full, with the rest retrieved from reference TRBV5-6 and TRBJ1-3, is DAGVTQSPTHLIKTRGQQVTLRCSPKSGHDTVSWYQQALGQGPQFIFQYYEEEERQRGNFPDRFSGHQFPNYSSELNVNALLLGDSALYLCASSLLDTHSGNTIYFGEGSWLTVV.